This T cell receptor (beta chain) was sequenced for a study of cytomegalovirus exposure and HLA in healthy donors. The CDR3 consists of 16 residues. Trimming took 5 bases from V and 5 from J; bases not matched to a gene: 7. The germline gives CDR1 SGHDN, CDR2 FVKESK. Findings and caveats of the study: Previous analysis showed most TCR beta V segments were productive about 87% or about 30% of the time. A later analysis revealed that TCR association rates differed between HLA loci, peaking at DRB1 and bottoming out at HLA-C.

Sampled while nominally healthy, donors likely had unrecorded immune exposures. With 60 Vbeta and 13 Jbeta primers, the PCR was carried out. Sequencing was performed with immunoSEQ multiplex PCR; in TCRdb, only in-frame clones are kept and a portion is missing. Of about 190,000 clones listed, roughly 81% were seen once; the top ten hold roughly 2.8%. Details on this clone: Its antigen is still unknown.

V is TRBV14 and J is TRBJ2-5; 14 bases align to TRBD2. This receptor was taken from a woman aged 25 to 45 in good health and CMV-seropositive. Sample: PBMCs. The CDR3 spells CASSLRLAGGSETQYF. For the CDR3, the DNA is TGTGCCAGCAGCTTACGACTAGCGGGAGGGTCGGAGACCCAGTACTTC.